This T cell receptor (beta chain) emerged from a study of identical twins. Study-level points and caveats: Cord blood beta clonotypes present at high abundance carried fewer insertions; no such pattern appeared in memory repertoires. Possibly, invariant MAIT and iNKT cells partly confounded zero-insertion analyses.

TCRdb analysed the 5' RACE reads with MiXCR anew, one entry per CDR3 protein. The table lists about 530,000 distinct CDR3 sequences, 20% to 25% of them singletons, with 0.45% to 0.5% in the top ten. A word on this clonotype: Antigen specificity is unknown.

CDR1 and CDR2 from the germline V gene are SEHNR and FQNEAQ (reference sequence). Germline trimming cut 3 bases from V and 4 bases from J; bases unmatched to any gene: 8. This CDR3 has 16 residues. Each donor (without exception) was a healthy Caucasian. The sample was also reused in another study, on yellow fever vaccine responses in identical twins.

Input material: CD4+ T cells sorted from blood. This rearrangement joins TRBV7-9 to TRBJ2-1, with TRBD1 identical over 8 bases. This clonotype was obtained from a woman between 18 and 30 years old in good health. The CDR3 coding sequence is TGTGCCAGCAGCTTTAGAGGGACAGGAGTTTACAATGAGCAGTTCTTC. Protein product: CASSFRGTGVYNEQFF.